The clone carrying this T cell receptor beta chain appeared a few times. The sample originates from a study of CD8 T cells in ankylosing spondylitis. One entry per CDR3 protein results from TCRdb running MiXCR on the 5' RACE reads. The sample shows about 340,000 distinct CDR3 sequences, roughly 14% of them seen only once. This CDR3 is built from 12 residues. Germline CDR1 SGHRS, CDR2 YFSETQ. V dropped 3 bases and J dropped 6 bases, with 9 bases sitting between them. This chain joins TRBV5-1 and TRBJ1-2, with D unresolved. Sequencing was performed on blood, either unsorted or a sorted T cell fraction (not recorded which). The clonotype comes from a male donor with ankylosing spondylitis or in good health (not recorded which). The CDR3 loop reads CASSSTLDGYTF. CDR3 bases: TGCGCCAGCAGCTCCACTCTTGATGGCTACACCTTC.